The present entry profiles one T cell receptor beta chain with its context. Antigen specificity is unknown. These data originate in a study of shared clonotypes between healthy human individuals. Study-wide results and limits: Depth was large, yet rarefaction showed that sorted-subset sequencing was incomplete.

Method: immunoSEQ multiplex PCR; TCRdb's copy keeps in-frame clones and lacks some. The sample yields 2 million to 2.5 million clones, 85% to 95% seen once. Sequencing was done on a sample of naive CD4+ T cells from PBMCs. Stated subset: CD45RA+ positively selected. This clonotype was sampled from a man between 18 and 29 years old in good health. Some clones in this sample may be carry-over from other donors' samples.

CDR3 DNA: TGTGCCACCAGCAGGGGGGCGGGGCGGGGCGGTTACGAGCAGTACTTC. This translates into CATSRGAGRGGYEQYF. The chain carries TRBV15 and TRBJ2-7; D may match TRBD1 or TRBD2 (6 bases each). The length of the CDR3 is 16 residues. Trimming took 3 bases from V and 4 from J, leaving 19 bases between them. Germline values: CDR1 LNHNV, CDR2 YYDKDF (reference sequence). The full variable domain, with the rest looked up from reference TRBV15 and TRBJ2-7, is DAMVIQNPRYQVTQFGKPVTLSCSQTLNHNVMYWYQQKSSQAPKLLFHYYDKDFNNEADTPDNFQSRRPNTSFCFLDIRSPGLGDTAMYLCATSRGAGRGGYEQYFGPGTRLTVT.